Each of the 25 T cell receptor beta chains below was sequenced from the same sample in a study of T-cell memory formation after mild COVID-19. TCRdb reanalysed the 5' RACE reads using MiXCR and keeps one entry per CDR3 protein. Counted here are around 370,000 distinct CDR3 sequences, 21% occurring once; the ten biggest clones make up around 12%. The sample consisted of PBMCs or a T cell subset sorted from them (not recorded which). These TCRs come from an adult woman who had mild COVID-19 (a few samples of this study predate the infection). Cell type and time point are not known.

The table lists this clonotype with many counts. This chain connects TRBV6-2 or TRBV6-3 to TRBJ2-2, with 8 positions matching TRBD2. This CDR3 region has 17 residues. V was pared by 5 bases and J by 3 bases, with 11 bases of the junction left unmatched. CDR1 MNHEY and CDR2 SVGEGT come from the germline V gene. CDR3 DNA: TGTGCCAGCAGTCCCCCTACGGGAGGGCCTTACACCGGGGAGCTGTTTTTT. Its protein is CASSPPTGGPYTGELFF.

This clonotype was observed a few times. The chain uses TRBV4-1 and TRBJ2-1, with 7 bases identical to TRBD2. There are 17 residues in the CDR3. The V gene's germline CDR1 is MGHRA and CDR2 YSYEKL. J gave up 0 bases and V 4 bases, and 9 bases lay outside the gene matches. This CDR3 is CASSRAGLVYSYNEQFF. CDR3 DNA sequence: TGCGCCAGCAGCCGAGCGGGACTTGTCTACTCCTACAATGAGCAGTTCTTC.

The chain couples TRBV6-5 to TRBJ1-1; a weak D match, TRBD1 (6 bases). Germline V gives CDR1 MNHEY, CDR2 SVGAGI. Trimming stripped 5 bases from V and 4 bases from J, with 17 bases between. The CDR3 consists of 15 residues. DNA for the CDR3: TGTGCCAGCAGTCCCTGGGTCAGGGGCACCACTGAAGCTTTCTTT. Translating it yields CASSPWVRGTTEAFF.

V usage is TRBV4-1 and J usage is TRBJ1-1, with D hard to call. Trimming took 1 base from V and 2 from J, leaving 17 bases between them. This CDR3 region has 17 residues. The V gene's germline CDR1 is MGHRA and CDR2 YSYEKL. This CDR3 reads CASSQVGGHKGNTEAFF. The CDR3 DNA reads TGCGCCAGCAGCCAAGTTGGAGGGCACAAGGGCAACACTGAAGCTTTCTTT.

This clonotype was seen only a few times. The J gene is TRBJ2-7, the V gene TRBV29-1; TRBD1 agrees at 9 bases. Germline V lookup: CDR1 SQVTM, CDR2 ANQGSEA. V was clipped by 6 bases and J by 9 bases; unmatched bases: 12. The CDR3 runs 13 residues. The CDR3: CSVAGQGRGVQYF. The CDR3 DNA is TGCAGCGTAGCTGGACAGGGGCGCGGGGTGCAGTACTTC.

The chain uses TRBV7-9 and TRBJ2-2; D is uncertain. V lost 1 base and J 1 base, leaving 16 bases between the germline ends. The germline V gene encodes CDR1 SEHNR and CDR2 FQNEAQ (reference sequence). The CDR3 length is 18 residues. The CDR3 nucleotides are TGTGCCAGCAGCTTAGATCTGGTCCGACAAGGGAACACCGGGGAGCTGTTTTTT. Translating gives CASSLDLVRQGNTGELFF.

This chain connects TRBV7-3 to TRBJ1-2; D may be TRBD1 (5 bases). V was clipped by 3 bases and J by 4 bases, with 15 bases between them. The CDR3 extends over 15 amino acids. Germline loops: CDR1 SGHTA, CDR2 FQGTGA. In DNA form, the CDR3 reads TGTGCCAGCAGCTTTGGGGGAACGGGCCCCTATGGCTACACCTTC. Residues: CASSFGGTGPYGYTF. Using reference TRBV7-3 and TRBJ1-2 for the parts outside the CDR3, the full variable domain is GAGVSQTPSNKVTEKGKYVELRCDPISGHTALYWYRQSLGQGPEFLIYFQGTGAADDSGLPNDRFFAVRPEGSVSTLKIQRTERGDSAVYLCASSFGGTGPYGYTFGSGTRLTVV.

The chain recombines TRBV9 with TRBJ1-1; D uncertain. There are 16 residues in the CDR3. V was trimmed by 4 bases and J by 3 bases, leaving 19 bases between them. From germline, CDR1 is SGDLS and CDR2 YYNGEE. This CDR3 reads CASSRRVFVRDTEAFF. CDR3 sequence (DNA): TGTGCCAGCAGCCGTAGGGTATTCGTCCGGGACACTGAAGCTTTCTTT.

The rearrangement links TRBV7-2 to TRBJ2-7; a possible D gene is TRBD2 (5 bases). The ends were cut back, 6 bases at V and 6 bases at J, with 15 bases in the middle. The CDR3 spans 13 residues. Germline CDR1 reads SGHTA; CDR2 reads FQGNSA. The CDR3 is CASRSAVESEQYF. CDR3 in DNA: TGTGCCAGCAGATCAGCGGTCGAGAGCGAGCAGTACTTC.

The chain has TRBV5-4 and TRBJ2-1; 12 bases fit TRBD2. J gave up 11 bases and V 0 bases, and 12 bases lay outside the gene matches. Germline V gene lookup returns CDR1 SGHNT and CDR2 YYREEE (reference sequence). The CDR3 is made up of 17 amino acids. This CDR3 is CASSLDLAGGLEPQQFF. CDR3 nucleotides: TGTGCCAGCAGCTTGGATCTAGCGGGGGGGCTTGAGCCCCAGCAGTTCTTC.

This chain connects TRBV3-1 to TRBJ2-3; the match to TRBD2 covers 8 bases. Germline V gives CDR1 LGHDT, CDR2 YNNKEL (reference sequence). The CDR3 covers 15 residues. J gave up 2 bases and V 1 base, and 2 bases lay outside the gene matches. CDR3 DNA sequence: TGTGCCAGCAGCCAAGGAGCGGGAGACACAGATACGCAGTATTTT. This sequence encodes CASSQGAGDTDTQYF.

This clonotype was counted a few times. V usage is TRBV30 and J usage is TRBJ1-2, with a weak D call TRBD1 (6 bases). Per the germline V gene, CDR1 is GTSNPN and CDR2 is SVGIG (reference sequence). This CDR3 spans 14 amino acids. V shed 3 bases and J shed 3 bases, with 14 bases lying between them. The CDR3 region has the DNA TGTGCCTGGAGAACGACAGGACAATACTATGGCTACACCTTC. Encoded protein: CAWRTTGQYYGYTF.

V usage is TRBV6-1 and J usage is TRBJ2-3, with 11 nucleotides matching TRBD2. The V gene's germline CDR1 is MNHNS and CDR2 SASEGT. CDR3 length equals 15 residues. Unmatched junction bases numbered 3, after V lost 6 bases and J lost 1 base. The CDR3 loop is CASRKLAGGTDTQYF. The DNA of the CDR3 is TGTGCCAGCAGAAAACTAGCGGGGGGCACAGATACGCAGTATTTT.

This clonotype turned up a few times. V and J are TRBV15 and TRBJ2-7, with D unresolved. Between the trimmed V and J ends, which lost 0 bases and 0 bases, there was a span of 6 bases. CDR1 and CDR2 (germline): LNHNV, YYDKDF (reference sequence). The CDR3 totals 14 residues. This CDR3 reads CATSRDGDSYEQYF. In DNA form, the CDR3 reads TGTGCCACCAGCAGAGATGGCGACTCCTACGAGCAGTACTTC.

The chain couples TRBV12-3 or TRBV12-4 to TRBJ2-7; D is perhaps TRBD2 (6 bases). The CDR3 totals 12 residues. The V and J ends lost 3 bases and 6 bases respectively, with 9 bases between them. The CDR3 loop is CASSFLSGEQYF. The DNA for the CDR3 is TGTGCCAGCAGTTTCCTTAGCGGCGAGCAGTACTTC.

This clonotype has only a few counts. CDR3 loop: CASSLRGAGGHTDTQYF. In DNA form, the CDR3 reads TGTGCCAGCAGCTTACGAGGGGCAGGGGGACACACAGATACGCAGTATTTT. The gene calls are TRBV7-6 and TRBJ2-3; 7 nucleotides line up with TRBD1. The junction had 10 bases not matched to a gene; V was cut back by 2 bases and J by 2 bases. The CDR3 extends over 17 amino acids. Germline V gene data show CDR1 as SGHVS and CDR2 as FNYEAQ.

The CDR3, as DNA: TGTGCCAGCAGCCGGTCTGGCGGTCGCACAGATACGCAGTATTTT. Translated, it gives CASSRSGGRTDTQYF. V usage is TRBV7-3 and J usage is TRBJ2-3; D unresolved. With 5 bases removed from V and 1 base from J, the gap between germline ends came to 13 bases. The CDR3 consists of 15 residues. Per germline, CDR1 SGHTA and CDR2 FQGTGA. Filled out from reference TRBV7-3 and TRBJ2-3, the complete variable domain reads GAGVSQTPSNKVTEKGKYVELRCDPISGHTALYWYRQSLGQGPEFLIYFQGTGAADDSGLPNDRFFAVRPEGSVSTLKIQRTERGDSAVYLCASSRSGGRTDTQYFGPGTRLTVL.

This clonotype has only a few counts. The CDR3 reads CASSPRQGTDTQYF. CDR3 in DNA: TGTGCCAGCAGCCCTCGACAAGGCACAGATACGCAGTATTTT. This chain joins TRBV13 and TRBJ2-3, with unresolved D. Germline loops: CDR1 PRHDT, CDR2 FYEKMQ (reference sequence). Trimming removed 5 bases from V and 1 base from J, with 10 bases in between. This CDR3 region has 14 residues.

This clonotype was recorded many times. The chain has TRBV24-1 and TRBJ2-1; D is tentatively TRBD1 or TRBD2 (5 bases each). This CDR3 comprises 16 residues. V gave up 3 bases and J gave up 2 bases, with 13 bases separating them. CDR1 and CDR2 (germline): KGHDR, SFDVKD. In nucleotides, the CDR3 is TGTGCCACCAGTGATACGCCGGGACGTACCTACAATGAGCAGTTCTTC. Translated: CATSDTPGRTYNEQFF.

The genes are TRBV7-9 and TRBJ1-1, with D hard to call. Deletions cut 3 bases from V and 1 base from J, with 12 bases between. From germline, CDR1 is SEHNR and CDR2 FQNEAQ (reference sequence). The CDR3 length is 15 residues. The CDR3: CASSFSGVANTEAFF. CDR3 sequence (DNA): TGTGCCAGCAGCTTTTCCGGGGTGGCGAACACTGAAGCTTTCTTT.

The chain is built from TRBV7-9 and TRBJ1-2; TRBD1 matches at 7 bases. Looked up from germline, CDR1 is SEHNR and CDR2 is FQNEAQ (reference sequence). V lost 5 bases and J lost 4; bases outside the gene matches: 10. This CDR3 is 15 amino acids long. The CDR3 here is CASSQKATGIYGYTF. CDR3 nucleotides: TGTGCCAGCAGCCAGAAAGCGACAGGGATCTATGGCTACACCTTC.

This clonotype has a handful of counts. The chain is built from TRBV6-6 and TRBJ2-7; D remains unclear. CDR3 length: 13 residues. The V gene's germline CDR1 is MNHNY and CDR2 SVGAGI (reference sequence). The ends were cut back, 2 bases at V and 4 bases at J, with 9 bases in the middle. The CDR3 spells CASSYRAVYEQYF. The CDR3 nucleotides are TGTGCCAGCAGTTACAGGGCAGTGTACGAGCAGTACTTC.

The rearrangement joins TRBV7-2 to TRBJ1-2, with D perhaps matching TRBD1 (6 bases). Germline V gives CDR1 SGHTA, CDR2 FQGNSA. This CDR3 has 17 residues. Trimming took 3 bases from V and 4 from J, leaving 21 bases between them. CDR3 bases: TGTGCCAGCAGCTTGAGGGGGACGGCGGCGGGGATCTATGGCTACACCTTC. It translates to CASSLRGTAAGIYGYTF.

This clonotype was seen a few times. The rearrangement uses TRBV19 and TRBJ2-1; possibly TRBD2 for D (5 bases). The CDR3 is 15 amino acids. Germline-derived CDR1 and CDR2 are LNHDA and SQIVND (reference sequence). V shed 5 bases and J shed 3 bases, with 14 bases lying between them. The chain's CDR3 is CASSVGMSFYNEQFF. The CDR3 DNA sequence: TGTGCCAGTAGTGTCGGGATGTCATTCTACAATGAGCAGTTCTTC.

This sequence joins TRBV7-9 and TRBJ2-1; D not resolved. Trimming stripped 4 bases from V and 3 bases from J, with 4 bases between. The germline V gene has CDR1 SEHNR and CDR2 FQNEAQ (reference sequence). The CDR3 runs 12 residues. The CDR3 coding sequence is TGTGCCAGCAGCTGGGACTACAATGAGCAGTTCTTC. Protein product: CASSWDYNEQFF.